This T cell receptor beta chain comes out of a study of cytomegalovirus exposure and HLA in healthy donors listed by TCRdb under 2017. Background on the whole study: In an earlier analysis of several hundred of the donors, approximately 300 Gb of sequence data and 90 million to 130 million unique TCR beta sequences from roughly 180 million T cells were reported. An early release covering around 630 HLA-typed donors comprised about 310 gigabases of sequencing data and 85 million or so unique TCR sequences. The genetic ancestry cluster associated with self-reported Caucasian donors included 80% to 90% of the 300 to 450 genotyped donors. The study aimed to test whether signatures of past pathogen exposure could be identified by cataloging public T cell receptors. The study used immunosequencing to profile the T cell repertoires of some 600 subjects and linked those repertoires to cytomegalovirus serostatus. In addition to the first cohort of around 670 subjects, a separate validation cohort of some 120 different subjects was used. To predict cytomegalovirus infection status, the study brought together high-throughput TCR immunosequencing, statistical association of individual TCRs with disease status, and machine learning. A later analysis re-examined previously published TCR beta repertoires from about 700 donors and added high-resolution HLA genotyping to investigate patterns of TCR occurrence. Rather than using new phenotypic data, the later analysis identified candidate immune exposures from TCR beta sequences and from how often those sequences occurred across donors. In an earlier analysis of 500 to 650 of the donors, high-throughput TCR beta sequencing was used to judge whether each TCR beta V gene segment behaved as functional or pseudogenic. Donor age, sex, ethnicity and CMV serostatus were collected together with the repertoire data. In a later genetic analysis, genome-wide SNP genotypes for about three fifths of the 666 donors were used, and that subset was treated as a discovery cohort. Every repertoire in the discovery cohort had been generated on one and the same sequencing platform. HLA typing included class I and class II loci at four-digit resolution. Typing coverage differed by locus: A, B, C, DRB1 and DQB1 were typed in roughly 620-630 donors, DQA1 in 500 to 550, DPA1 in over 600, and DPB1 in 450 to 480. About five DR-DQ haplotypes were treated as single units for association and clustering because of strong linkage in the cohort. Among a few hundred genotyped donors of the cohort, an average of approximately 240,000 unique TCR beta nucleotide sequences were sequenced per donor, about a sixth of them non-productive. Study-wide conclusions, independent of this receptor: In vitro tests confirmed that a few of the cytomegalovirus-associated TCR beta chains recognize cytomegalovirus antigens. It was suggested by the authors that the approach could potentially be generalized to other disease states and immunological phenotypes. According to a later genetic analysis, donors in an Asian-associated ancestry cluster had fewer N-insertions in productive TCRs than the roughly 660-donor mean. According to a later analysis, TCR association rates differed among HLA loci, with DRB1 alleles showing the most associated TCRs and HLA-C alleles showing the fewest. Because HLA typing was unavailable for some donors at each locus, only the typed subset was used in association tests. The study listed over 150 TCR beta chains as associated with cytomegalovirus. Presence/absence analyses assumed roughly uniform sequencing depth across donors, an assumption that may not hold. Most TCR sequences were observed very rarely across donors, whereas some public TCRs were present in many individuals. Specific HLA alleles were associated with over 15,000 TCR beta sequences at a false discovery rate of 0.05 in a later analysis. A cluster of highly shared sequence variants was judged likely to represent a technical artifact of the sequencing pipeline. According to a later analysis, most CMV-associated TCR beta chains appeared to be HLA-restricted, and the HLA associations seemed to be driven largely by CMV exposure. A later analysis found that HLA-associated TCR beta chains were more clonally expanded and had lower generation probabilities than equally common non-associated chains. CMV serostatus was the only immune exposure information available for the cohort. In this cohort, only TCR beta chains were sequenced, and detectable features were limited by the absence of alpha or paired-chain data. An earlier analysis of approximately 570 of the donors showed that most TCR beta V segments appeared in productive rearrangements either about 87% or about 30% of the time, which broadly matched IMGT annotations. Around 16 rarely observed V segments, including chromosome 9 orphons, were excluded from the earlier analysis of approximately 500 of the donors because counts were too low. Some IMGT-functional V segments, including TRBV6-2 and TRBV6-3, could not be distinguished by the 87-base-pair reads and were therefore excluded. The classifier was reported to diagnose cytomegalovirus status with high specificity and sensitivity in both the original cohort and the validation cohort. In a later analysis, several top co-occurrence clusters were reported to appear linked to parvovirus B19, influenza, CMV and Epstein-Barr virus. A further reported finding was that TCR beta sequences accurately predicted the HLA-A and HLA-B alleles for most subjects in the first cohort. Strong co-occurrence of HLA alleles, especially DR and DQ, made assigning TCR associations to individual alleles difficult. V-gene and J-gene trimming of TCR beta chains was associated with a missense DCLRE1C variant in a later genetic analysis, and the association was replicated in an independent cohort. Linkage disequilibrium might explain the correlated functional status among segregating V segments, but an unknown experimental factor could not be excluded.

To prepare the library, the immunoSEQ multiplex PCR assay was applied. For the multiplex PCR, a mixture combining 60 forward primers for TCR Vbeta segments and 13 reverse primers for TCR Jbeta segments was used. Amplification of the CDR3 region of rearranged TCR beta genes was performed with a multiplex PCR assay on genomic DNA. Amplified TCR beta libraries were sequenced as 87-base-pair reads on the Illumina HiSeq System. In the paper's pipeline: A later analysis counted tens of millions of unique TCR beta chains across the 650 to 800 repertoires, and roughly 9.9 million of these chains were shared by at least two donors. Raw reads were error-corrected and collapsed into unique sequences with a nearest-neighbor algorithm that merged closely related sequences to remove PCR and sequencing errors. Alignment of CDR3 sequences to IMGT reference sequences was used to assign V, D and J gene segments. For a sequence to be retained, a match of at least six nucleotides to both a V gene segment and a J gene segment was required. A rearrangement was called productive if the CDR3 had no stop codons and remained in frame with V and J, and every other rearrangement was called non-productive. CDR3 was defined according to IMGT convention as the region running from the second conserved V-encoded cysteine to the conserved J-encoded phenylalanine. The earlier analysis of about 530 of the donors excluded any sequence lacking an unambiguous match to a single V gene segment. An earlier analysis of about 600 of the donors called V segments functional above 56.7% productive rearrangements and segregating when the between-donor standard deviation exceeded 5%. A statistical classification framework was developed to diagnose cytomegalovirus status using the catalog of TCR beta chain sequences. A later analysis assigned V and J genes by comparing TCR nucleotide sequences with IMGT/GENE-DB human TR gene sequences. In a later analysis, CDR3 sequences and most-parsimonious VDJ recombination scenarios were assigned using the TCRdist pipeline. A later analysis defined each TCR beta chain by its CDR3 amino acid sequence plus V-gene family, and excluded reads lacking a unique V-gene family. In a later analysis, approximately 590 highly shared, low-generation-probability nucleotide sequences were removed to address suspected cross-contamination and a sequencing artifact. In a later analysis, a clonal expansion index for each public chain was calculated from normalized within-repertoire ranks of inferred template counts. A later analysis computed generation probabilities with a VDJ recombination model fitted to out-of-frame rearrangements, and checked the results against IGoR. In a later analysis, hypergeometric tests were used to score TCR-TCR, TCR-HLA and TCR-CMV co-occurrence, with a repertoire-size bias correction applied to TCR pairs. False discovery rates were estimated in a later analysis by permuting HLA or CMV assignments 20 times. A later analysis grouped co-occurring TCRs with DBSCAN, adding TCRdist sequence similarity when clustering within HLA-allele-positive subsets. Repertoires with fewer than 30,000 or more than 120,000 public chains, plus five repertoires with anomalous nucleotide sharing, were excluded from co-occurrence clustering. Here the immuneACCESS table is served through TCRdb, limited to in-frame sequences with V and J called. Missing clones are a known gap in these copies; in checked studies unresolved V genes cover under half, and the rest lacks a known reason. V and J calls plus clone size are reproduced from that table; the DNA served to infer D and trimming. The table for this sample lists about 160,000 clones; approximately 75% of them were counted only once. The ten largest make up under 2.5% of the sample.

With regard to this clone: The target of this receptor is not known. The input lacks base qualities; no much larger clone sits a single base away.

Reading the germline V gene gives CDR1 MNHNS and CDR2 SASEGT. The CDR3, cysteine through phenylalanine, is 13 amino acids long. Only CDR3 DNA remains: 39 bases, in frame from the first base. V has 6 bases trimmed and J has 3 bases trimmed; junction bases matching no gene number 5. In total, around 600 healthy bone marrow donors made up the cohort. At the time of sampling, all cohort members were nominally healthy, though unrecorded immune exposures were likely present. The donor tested CMV seropositive and was one of the 289 seropositive cohort members. A peripheral blood sample was collected from each donor, and TCR beta sequencing was performed on peripheral blood mononuclear cells. The Qiagen DNeasy Blood Extraction Kit was used to extract genomic DNA from the blood cell samples.

The sequenced sample consisted of PBMCs. The chain was built from TRBV6-1 and TRBJ2-7, with TRBD1 matching 7 junction bases. This clonotype originated in a man over 45 in good health and CMV-seropositive. CDR3 region: CASSRDRNYEQYF. DNA sequence: TGTGCCAGCAGCCGGGACAGAAACTACGAGCAGTACTTC.